What follows are 20 T cell receptor beta chains derived from one specimen sequenced in a study of post-analysis software for immune sequencing data. Study-level findings and limits: Comparison of patients with controls showed five or six TRBV segments more frequent in patients, TRBV5-6, TRBV5-1 and TRBV20-1 among them.

Unique molecular identifiers were built into the TCR beta cDNA libraries. TCRdb used MiXCR to reprocess the PCR reads, holding one entry per CDR3 protein. The repertoire has roughly 800,000 distinct CDR3 sequences, about 27% of them found once; the top ten carry around 0.6%. These receptors are not linked to any known antigen. The sample comprised blood. Receptors were obtained from a girl between 5 and 17 years old with multiple sclerosis.

This clonotype has a handful of counts. The rearrangement joins TRBV7-8 to TRBJ1-4; 9 bases match TRBD1. This CDR3 is 18 amino acids long. The germline CDR1 and CDR2 sequences are SGHVS and FQNEAQ. Trimming took 5 bases from V and 4 from J; bases not matched to a gene: 14. The chain's CDR3 is CASSLQARDRVVNEKLFF. The CDR3 DNA sequence: TGTGCCAGCAGCCTCCAAGCCCGGGACAGGGTGGTTAATGAAAAACTGTTTTTT.

The rearrangement links TRBV6-1 to TRBJ1-2; no clear D. CDR3 size: 14 residues. V lost 1 base, J lost 4 bases, and 10 bases lay in between. Germline lookup yields CDR1 MNHNS and CDR2 SASEGT. The CDR3, as DNA: TGTGCCAGCAGTGAAGGACCGTTCATCTATGGCTACACCTTC. It translates to CASSEGPFIYGYTF.

The table lists this clonotype with a few counts. V gene TRBV20-1 combines with J gene TRBJ2-7, with TRBD1 identical over 9 bases. Per germline, CDR1 DFQATT and CDR2 SNEGSKA (reference sequence). The CDR3 extends over 14 amino acids. Trimming cost V 6 bases and J 5 bases; bases outside gene matches: 11. The CDR3 loop is CSAVRGQGSNEQYF. The CDR3 DNA sequence: TGCAGTGCGGTGAGGGGACAGGGTAGCAACGAGCAGTACTTC.

The chain employs TRBV28 and TRBJ2-1; the D call may be TRBD1 or TRBD2 (6 bases each). The V end was cut by 4 bases, the J end by 0 bases, with 13 bases between. The CDR3 totals 16 residues. Germline CDR1 MDHEN, CDR2 SYDVKM. DNA of the CDR3: TGTGCCAGCAGTTCCCACAGGGAGGACTCCTACAATGAGCAGTTCTTC. Translating gives CASSSHREDSYNEQFF.

The chain couples TRBV20-1 to TRBJ1-5, with 7 bases aligning to TRBD1. The germline V gene has CDR1 DFQATT and CDR2 SNEGSKA (reference sequence). This CDR3 has 14 residues. J was trimmed by 5 bases and V by 6 bases; bases with no gene match: 10. CDR3 protein: CSAGTENVDQPQHF. CDR3 nucleotides: TGCAGTGCGGGGACAGAGAACGTGGATCAGCCCCAGCATTTT.

This clonotype appeared a single time. This clone may be a read error of a much larger clone one base away. This chain links TRBV5-1 with TRBJ2-1, with unresolved D. Germline CDR1 and CDR2: SGHRS and YFSETQ. CDR3 length: 17 amino acids. V gave up 0 bases and J gave up 2 bases, with 15 bases separating them. The CDR3 region is CASSLGLLEVPYNEQFF. Here the CDR3 DNA reads TGCGCCAGCAGCTTGGGACTTCTTGAGGTCCCCTACAATGAGCAGTTCTTC.

With respect to this clonotype: Its ends do not fully match the called genes, so a read error is possible. This chain links TRBV5-1 with TRBJ2-3, with 7 bases identical to TRBD1. The CDR3 spans 14 residues. Germline V gene data show CDR1 as SGHRS and CDR2 as YFSETQ. This CDR3 is CANSIGTAPDTQYF. DNA for the CDR3: TGCGCCAACAGCATAGGGACAGCTCCAGATACGCAGTATTTT.

As for this clonotype: At one of its ends the junction is not consistent with the germline gene, which may arise from a read error. CDR3 nucleotides: TGTGCCAACAGCCGCTGGGACGGGACAAATTCACCCCTCCACTTT. It yields the protein CANSRWDGTNSPLHF. The chain couples TRBV3-1 to TRBJ1-6, with D tentatively TRBD1 (6 bases). The CDR3 spans 15 residues. Germline CDR1 and CDR2: LGHDT and YNNKEL (reference sequence).

This clonotype came up a few times. The genes are TRBV20-1 and TRBJ1-5, with TRBD1 as a possible D gene (5 bases). The CDR3 is made up of 14 amino acids. Trimming shortened V by 1 base and J by 1 base, and 8 bases separated the two germline ends. Germline V gene data show CDR1 as DFQATT and CDR2 as SNEGSKA (reference sequence). The CDR3, as DNA: TGCAGTGCTAGAGGACAGTTAAGCAATCAGCCCCAGCATTTT. It codes for CSARGQLSNQPQHF.

The V gene is TRBV29-1, the J gene TRBJ1-1, with D tentatively TRBD1 (5 bases). Trimming removed 8 bases at V and 5 bases at J, with 18 bases between. The CDR3 loop spans 13 amino acids. Germline V gives CDR1 SQVTM, CDR2 ANQGSEA. The CDR3 DNA follows: TGCAGCATAATGAGCGGGGGGTGGACTGAAGCTTTCTTT. Translating it yields CSIMSGGWTEAFF.

This clonotype was observed a handful of times. The chain combines TRBV5-1 with TRBJ2-3, with D possibly matching TRBD1 (6 bases). The CDR3 has 16 amino acids. V shed 4 bases and J shed 2 bases, with 17 bases lying between them. CDR1 and CDR2 from the germline V gene are SGHRS and YFSETQ. The CDR3 reads CASSNPRQANTDTQYF. The CDR3 nucleotides read TGCGCCAGCAGCAATCCTCGACAGGCCAACACAGATACGCAGTATTTT.

This clonotype has more than one count but fewer than ten. CDR3 sequence: CASSQERNFQYGYTF. DNA of the CDR3: TGTGCCAGCAGCCAAGAAAGAAATTTTCAGTATGGCTACACCTTC. The V gene is TRBV4-2, the J gene TRBJ1-2; D ambiguous. Germline assignment: CDR1 LGHNA and CDR2 YNFKEQ. The length of the CDR3 is 15 residues. V lost 0 bases to trimming and J lost 5 bases, with 13 bases between them.

This chain uses TRBV24-1 with TRBJ1-2; D not resolved. In germline, CDR1 is KGHDR, CDR2 SFDVKD. This CDR3 is 16 amino acids long. The V gene lost 5 bases and the J gene lost 0 bases, with 15 bases spanning the gap. CDR3 DNA: TGTGCCACCAGTGGGCTCAGCTCCTCTTCTAACTATGGCTACACCTTC. Its translation is CATSGLSSSSNYGYTF.

In this sample, this clonotype turned up once. The V gene is TRBV5-4, the J gene TRBJ2-4, with TRBD1 identical over 9 bases. The tail of the sequence fits TRBJ2-7 better, so the J call may be wrong. CDR1 is SGHNT, CDR2 YYREEE, per germline (reference sequence). The CDR3 spans 15 residues. For the CDR3, the DNA is TGTGCCAGCAGCCTTAAACGGGACAGGGAACACGAGCAGTACTTC. Its protein is CASSLKRDREHEQYF.

The chain joins TRBV5-1 to TRBJ1-1; 8 bases line up with TRBD1. V lost 4 bases, J lost 4 bases, and 9 bases stayed unmatched. CDR1 and CDR2 (germline): SGHRS, YFSETQ. The CDR3 has 15 residues. CDR3 amino acids: CASSTQGVLGTEAFF. CDR3 nucleotides: TGCGCCAGCAGCACACAGGGGGTTTTGGGCACTGAAGCTTTCTTT.

This clonotype was observed a few times. The chain carries TRBV15 and TRBJ2-7; 7 bases are shared with TRBD1. The CDR3 sequence is 13 residues long. The germline V gene has CDR1 LNHNV and CDR2 YYDKDF (reference sequence). V was pared by 6 bases and J by 1 base, with 3 bases of the junction left unmatched. CDR3 bases: TGTGCCACCAGTGGGGACAGTTCCTACGAGCAGTACTTC. Residues: CATSGDSSYEQYF. Full variable domain (missing parts from reference TRBV15 and TRBJ2-7): DAMVIQNPRYQVTQFGKPVTLSCSQTLNHNVMYWYQQKSSQAPKLLFHYYDKDFNNEADTPDNFQSRRPNTSFCFLDIRSPGLGDTAMYLCATSGDSSYEQYFGPGTRLTVT.

This chain joins TRBV9 and TRBJ1-1; D call uncertain. This CDR3 region has 17 residues. V was shortened by 4 bases and J by 7 bases, with 26 bases between the two germline ends. Germline lookup yields CDR1 SGDLS and CDR2 YYNGEE. CDR3 in DNA: TGTGCCAGCAGCCCCCTGACCAGTGGCGGGATTCCTAGTGAAGCTTTCTTT. Translation: CASSPLTSGGIPSEAFF.

Notes on this clonotype: At one boundary the junction diverges from the germline segment, which might be a read error. The chain combines TRBV24-1 with TRBJ2-3, with 10 bases fitting TRBD2. The CDR3 extends over 16 amino acids. The germline CDR1 and CDR2 sequences are KGHDR and SFDVKD. CDR3 nucleotide sequence: TGTGCCACCAGTGACCCGGGACTAGCGAAGGCAGATACACAGTATTTT. Protein product: CATSDPGLAKADTQYF.

This clonotype has just a few counts. The chain uses TRBV3-1 and TRBJ2-3; 9 nucleotides agree with TRBD2. The CDR3 is 20 residues long. The ends lost 0 bases at V and 4 bases at J; junction bases unmatched: 17. CDR1 and CDR2 from the germline V gene are LGHDT and YNNKEL (reference sequence). In DNA form, the CDR3 reads TGTGCCAGCAGCCAAGATCTTGTAGCGGGAGTGGCCCCTGGGGCAGATACGCAGTATTTT. It specifies CASSQDLVAGVAPGADTQYF.

This clonotype was seen more than once but under ten times. The chain carries TRBV12-3 or TRBV12-4 and TRBJ2-1, with D tentatively TRBD1 (6 bases). The CDR3 runs 12 residues. V was cut by 6 bases and J by 8 bases, with 11 bases left in between. The CDR3 DNA sequence: TGTGCCAGCAGCCCCGACAGGTATGAGCAGTTCTTC. Its protein is CASSPDRYEQFF.